Each of the 21 T cell receptor beta chains below was sequenced from the same sample in a study of cytomegalovirus exposure and HLA in healthy donors. It was with 60 Vbeta and 13 Jbeta primers that the PCR ran. The repertoire was sequenced with immunoSEQ multiplex PCR; TCRdb's copy has only in-frame clones and lacks some. The sample has about 160,000 clones; roughly 80% are singletons. Sequencing was done on a sample of PBMCs. The receptor source for this set is a young man in good health and CMV-seropositive.

V is TRBV18 and J is TRBJ2-5, with D maybe TRBD1 (6 bases). Germline CDR1 KGHSH, CDR2 LQKENI. With 3 bases removed from V and 2 bases from J, the gap between germline ends came to 16 bases. The CDR3 spans 16 residues. The CDR3 here is CASSPRRDTQQETQYF. The CDR3 nucleotides read TGTGCCAGCTCACCCCGCCGGGACACGCAACAAGAGACCCAGTACTTC.

The chain has TRBV5-6 and TRBJ2-2; no clear D gene. The CDR3 sequence is 14 residues long. The germline V gene encodes CDR1 SGHDT and CDR2 YYEEEE. V shed 4 bases and J shed 1 base, with 8 bases lying between them. The CDR3 region is CASSGFRNTGELFF. The CDR3 DNA is TGTGCCAGCAGCGGCTTCAGGAACACCGGGGAGCTGTTTTTT.

This chain's CDR3 is CASSQSSGVLGEQYF. The CDR3 nucleotides read TGCGCCAGCAGCCAATCCTCCGGCGTTCTCGGGGAGCAGTACTTC. The chain links TRBV4-3 to TRBJ2-7; D remains unclear. Trimming removed 2 bases at V and 7 bases at J, with 18 bases between. CDR3 length: 15 residues. Germline V CDR1 and CDR2: LGHNA, YSLEER.

The J gene is TRBJ2-7, the V gene TRBV7-8; 11 nucleotides match TRBD2. The germline V gene has CDR1 SGHVS and CDR2 FQNEAQ. The CDR3 is made up of 14 amino acids. Trimming cost V 5 bases and J 4 bases; bases outside gene matches: 4. Here the CDR3 reads CASSGASGGYEQYF. CDR3 nucleotide sequence: TGTGCCAGCAGCGGCGCTAGCGGGGGGTACGAGCAGTACTTC.

V and J are TRBV28 and TRBJ2-7; 11 bases are a match to TRBD2. The CDR3 extends over 14 amino acids. V shed 3 bases, J shed 4 bases, and the junction held 2 bases outside the gene matches. Germline lookup yields CDR1 MDHEN and CDR2 SYDVKM. This chain's CDR3 is CASSFTSGRYEQYF. The CDR3 DNA sequence: TGTGCCAGCAGTTTCACTAGCGGGAGATACGAGCAGTACTTC.

The chain employs TRBV27 and TRBJ1-2; the D gene is possibly TRBD1 (6 bases). The CDR3 extends over 13 amino acids. Germline CDR1 reads MNHEY; CDR2 reads SMNVEV (reference sequence). Between the trimmed V and J ends, which lost 6 bases and 8 bases, there was a span of 16 bases. CDR3 DNA: TGTGCCAGCAGCCGCGCAGGGGTGGAAGGCTACACCTTC. Residues: CASSRAGVEGYTF.

The chain uses TRBV5-1 and TRBJ2-7, with 10 positions matching TRBD2. V lost 3 bases, J lost 2 bases, and 8 bases stayed unmatched. Germline lookup yields CDR1 SGHRS and CDR2 YFSETQ. The CDR3 length is 16 residues. CDR3 in amino acids: CASSSSGGGLAYEQYF. CDR3 DNA sequence: TGCGCCAGCAGCTCCAGCGGGGGGGGACTAGCCTACGAGCAGTACTTC.

V gene TRBV28 combines with J gene TRBJ1-3; weak D call: TRBD1 (6 bases). The germline gives CDR1 MDHEN, CDR2 SYDVKM. The ends were cut back, 6 bases at V and 4 bases at J, with 19 bases in the middle. The length of the CDR3 is 16 residues. The CDR3 DNA reads as TGTGCCAGCAGCCTTCCAACAGGGCGCTCCGGAAACACCATATATTTT. Translating it yields CASSLPTGRSGNTIYF. Full variable domain (rest looked up from reference TRBV28 and TRBJ1-3): DVKVTQSSRYLVKRTGEKVFLECVQDMDHENMFWYRQDPGLGLRLIYFSYDVKMKEKGDIPEGYSVSREKKERFSLILESASTNQTSMYLCASSLPTGRSGNTIYFGEGSWLTVV.

The V gene is TRBV10-3, the J gene TRBJ1-2; 7 bases agree with TRBD1. CDR3 size: 14 residues. The germline CDR1 and CDR2 sequences are ENHRY and SYGVKD. V lost 6 bases and J lost 4; bases outside the gene matches: 8. The CDR3 loop is CAISEDRSAYGYTF. DNA of the CDR3: TGTGCCATCAGCGAGGACAGGTCGGCCTATGGCTACACCTTC.

The chain has TRBV6-5 and TRBJ2-7, with D perhaps TRBD2 (6 bases). This CDR3 contains 15 residues. Trimming cost V 5 bases and J 2 bases, with 16 bases left between them. From germline, CDR1 is MNHEY and CDR2 SVGAGI. CDR3 region: CASSHRAGSAYEQYF. Here the CDR3 DNA reads TGTGCCAGCAGTCATAGAGCGGGTTCCGCCTACGAGCAGTACTTC.

Details on this clone: This sample includes further DNA sequences coding for the same CDR3. The chain combines TRBV7-9 with TRBJ1-1, with D hard to call. The germline V gene has CDR1 SEHNR and CDR2 FQNEAQ (reference sequence). CDR3 length: 11 amino acids. V lost 2 bases and J 4 bases, leaving 2 bases between the germline ends. This CDR3 is CASSLLTEAFF. The DNA for the CDR3 is TGTGCCAGCAGCTTACTCACTGAAGCTTTCTTT.

This clone was seen more than once but under ten times. The chain carries TRBV7-2 and TRBJ1-3; 9 nucleotides agree with TRBD1. The V and J ends lost 5 bases and 5 bases, in that order; junction bases with no gene match: 13. The CDR3 loop spans 17 amino acids. CDR1 and CDR2 from the germline V gene are SGHTA and FQGNSA. The CDR3 DNA is TGTGCCAGCAGCACCGCCCTGGACAGGGGCATTAGAAACACCATATATTTT. Protein product: CASSTALDRGIRNTIYF.

The genes are TRBV28 and TRBJ2-2, with TRBD1 as a possible D gene (5 bases). The CDR3 runs 15 residues. Germline CDR1 reads MDHEN; CDR2 reads SYDVKM. Deletions cut 6 bases from V and 5 bases from J, with 16 bases between. The CDR3 nucleotides read TGTGCCAGCAGCCCCGGACATCTGTGGACCGGGGAGCTGTTTTTT. Its translation: CASSPGHLWTGELFF.

This chain links TRBV4-1 with TRBJ2-5, with 11 nucleotides matching TRBD2. Trimming took 1 base from V and 5 from J; bases not matched to a gene: 3. Germline V gene data show CDR1 as MGHRA and CDR2 as YSYEKL. The CDR3 is made up of 15 amino acids. Here the CDR3 DNA reads TGCGCCAGCAGCCAAGGCCTAGCGGGGGGCGAGACCCAGTACTTC. It encodes CASSQGLAGGETQYF.

CDR3 nucleotides: TGCGCCAGCAGCCAAGGGACAGGGGGATATAATGAAAAACTGTTTTTT. As protein: CASSQGTGGYNEKLFF. The chain carries TRBV4-3 and TRBJ1-4, with 10 positions matching TRBD1. The length of the CDR3 is 16 residues. In germline, CDR1 is LGHNA, CDR2 YSLEER. After removal of 1 base from V and 4 bases from J, the junction contained 3 bases not matched to a gene.

The rearrangement uses TRBV4-1 and TRBJ2-7, with 9 positions matching TRBD1. The ends lost 2 bases at V and 4 bases at J; junction bases unmatched: 6. Germline V gene lookup returns CDR1 MGHRA and CDR2 YSYEKL. The CDR3 runs 15 residues. This chain's CDR3 is CASSQPGQGLYEQYF. In nucleotides, the CDR3 is TGCGCCAGCAGCCAACCTGGACAGGGGTTATACGAGCAGTACTTC.

The chain joins TRBV6-6 to TRBJ1-5; D possibly corresponds to TRBD1 (6 bases). V gave up 4 bases and J gave up 3 bases, with 10 bases separating them. The CDR3 is made up of 14 amino acids. Germline CDR1 and CDR2: MNHNY and SVGAGI (reference sequence). The CDR3 protein is CASSSQGVNQPQHF. In nucleotides, the CDR3 is TGTGCCAGCAGTTCACAGGGAGTCAATCAGCCCCAGCATTTT.

This chain connects TRBV15 to TRBJ1-6; TRBD1 agrees at 11 bases. V shed 0 bases and J 10 bases; nucleotides not matched to a gene: 2. This CDR3 is built from 15 residues. The germline V gene has CDR1 LNHNV and CDR2 YYDKDF (reference sequence). For the CDR3, the DNA is TGTGCCACCAGCAGAGATGGGACAGGGGGATCACCCCTCCACTTT. Translating gives CATSRDGTGGSPLHF.

In DNA, the CDR3 is TGCGCCAGCAGTGAGCCTACCGGGATAGGGTACAATGAGCAGTTCTTC. The encoded protein is CASSEPTGIGYNEQFF. The chain has TRBV10-1 and TRBJ2-1; possible D gene TRBD2, 5 bases. V was clipped by 2 bases and J by 4 bases, with 15 bases between them. The length of the CDR3 is 16 residues. The germline V gene encodes CDR1 WNHNN and CDR2 SYGVQD (reference sequence).

The gene calls are TRBV27 and TRBJ2-1, with 16 bases that match TRBD2. Germline trimming cut 2 bases from V and 0 bases from J; bases unmatched to any gene: 7. The CDR3 spans 20 residues. CDR1 and CDR2 (germline): MNHEY, SMNVEV (reference sequence). This CDR3 reads CASSLLGTSGGVSSYNEQFF. The DNA for the CDR3 is TGTGCCAGCAGTTTACTGGGGACTAGCGGGGGGGTTAGCTCCTACAATGAGCAGTTCTTC.

The chain couples TRBV4-3 to TRBJ1-6, with 9 bases that match TRBD1. The CDR3 length is 14 residues. V trimming: 3 bases; J trimming: 6 bases; junction bases outside the gene matches: 0. Germline V gene sequence: CDR1 LGHNA, CDR2 YSLEER. CDR3 sequence reads: CASSQGQGNSPLHF. CDR3 bases: TGCGCCAGCAGCCAGGGACAGGGTAATTCACCCCTCCACTTT.